Each of the 5 T cell receptor beta chains below was sequenced from the same sample in a study of Graves' ophthalmopathy and Graves' hyperthyroidism. Researchers took RNA transcripts and amplified TCR beta CDR3 regions from them. The first-round RT-PCR employed HTBI primers together with the Qiagen OneStep RT-PCR kit. A multiplex PCR was then performed as the second round. TCRdb fed the multiplex PCR reads into MiXCR, producing one record per CDR3 protein. The sample yields about 600,000 distinct CDR3 sequences, just under 40% seen once. Sequencing input: peripheral blood or thyroid tissue (not recorded which). These receptors all come from an adult man with Graves' hyperthyroidism.

This clonotype was picked up a small number of times. The chain couples TRBV14 to TRBJ1-2; D possibly corresponds to TRBD1 (5 bases). CDR1 is SGHDN and CDR2 is FVKESK in the germline V gene. The V gene lost 1 base and the J gene lost 4 bases, with 16 bases spanning the gap. The CDR3 length is 16 residues. This CDR3 reads CASSQAPGLFGYGYTF. As DNA, the CDR3 is TGTGCCAGCAGCCAAGCCCCGGGGCTTTTTGGCTATGGCTACACCTTC.

Many counts were recorded for this clonotype. The chain links TRBV29-1 to TRBJ2-2, with 8 bases matching TRBD1. The CDR3 contains 15 residues. With 6 bases clipped from V and 0 bases from J, the junction kept 6 bases outside the gene matches. Germline V gene lookup returns CDR1 SQVTM and CDR2 ANQGSEA. The CDR3 loop is CSVDGQGANTGELFF. CDR3 coding DNA: TGCAGCGTCGACGGACAGGGCGCGAACACCGGGGAGCTGTTTTTT.

This clonotype was detected a few times. The chain couples TRBV12-3 or TRBV12-4 to TRBJ2-7; D is possibly TRBD1 (6 bases). The CDR3 has 16 residues. Trimming stripped 6 bases from V and 0 bases from J, with 18 bases between. The CDR3 DNA reads TGTGCCAGCAGCCCTTACCGGGACATCGGCTCCTACGAGCAGTACTTC. Translated: CASSPYRDIGSYEQYF.

This clonotype turned up a few times. The chain employs TRBV24-1 and TRBJ1-2; a possible D gene is TRBD1 (6 bases). This CDR3 spans 15 amino acids. The germline V gene encodes CDR1 KGHDR and CDR2 SFDVKD. V lost 0 bases and J 6 bases, leaving 13 bases between the germline ends. The CDR3 sequence is CATSDLIDGTHGYTF. CDR3 sequence (DNA): TGTGCCACCAGTGATTTGATTGACGGGACACATGGCTACACCTTC.

Remarks on this clonotype: This may be a read error, as it is one base from a much larger clone. This sequence joins TRBV10-3 and TRBJ1-1; D not resolved. V gave up 10 bases and J gave up 2 bases, with 14 bases separating them. The CDR3 runs 13 residues. The germline CDR1 and CDR2 sequences are ENHRY and SYGVKD. This CDR3 is CASSREVNTEAFF. The CDR3 DNA sequence: TGTGCCAGCAGCCGGGAAGTAAACACTGAAGCTTTCTTT.